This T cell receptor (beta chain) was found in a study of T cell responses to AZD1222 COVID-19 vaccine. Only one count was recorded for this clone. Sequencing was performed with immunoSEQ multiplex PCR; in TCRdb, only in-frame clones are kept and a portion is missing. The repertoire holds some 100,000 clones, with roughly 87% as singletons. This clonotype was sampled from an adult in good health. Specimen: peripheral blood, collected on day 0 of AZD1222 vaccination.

The CDR3 is CASTVEGYNEQFF. DNA of the CDR3: TGTGCCAGCACCGTCGAGGGTTACAATGAGCAGTTCTTC. The chain joins TRBV6-6 to TRBJ2-1, with a weak D call TRBD2 (5 bases). The CDR3 has 13 amino acids. Germline loops: CDR1 MNHNY, CDR2 SVGAGI (reference sequence). The V end lost 7 bases, the J end lost 4 bases, and 11 bases lay between the germline ends.